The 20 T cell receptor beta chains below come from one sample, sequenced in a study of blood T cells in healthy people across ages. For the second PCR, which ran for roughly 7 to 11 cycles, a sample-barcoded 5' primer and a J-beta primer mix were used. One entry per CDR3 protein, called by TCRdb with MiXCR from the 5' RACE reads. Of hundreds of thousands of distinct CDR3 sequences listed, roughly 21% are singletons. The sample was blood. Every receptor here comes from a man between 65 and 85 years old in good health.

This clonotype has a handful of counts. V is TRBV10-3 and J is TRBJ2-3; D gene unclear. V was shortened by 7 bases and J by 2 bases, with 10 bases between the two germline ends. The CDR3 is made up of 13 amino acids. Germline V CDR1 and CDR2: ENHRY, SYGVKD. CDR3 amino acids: CAITGGFTDTQYF. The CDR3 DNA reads TGTGCCATCACGGGTGGGTTCACAGATACGCAGTATTTT.

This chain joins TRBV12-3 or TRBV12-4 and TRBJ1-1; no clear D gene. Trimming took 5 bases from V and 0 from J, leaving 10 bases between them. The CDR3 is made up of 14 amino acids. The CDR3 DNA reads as TGTGCCAGCAGTACGGCGGTCATGAACACTGAAGCTTTCTTT. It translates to CASSTAVMNTEAFF.

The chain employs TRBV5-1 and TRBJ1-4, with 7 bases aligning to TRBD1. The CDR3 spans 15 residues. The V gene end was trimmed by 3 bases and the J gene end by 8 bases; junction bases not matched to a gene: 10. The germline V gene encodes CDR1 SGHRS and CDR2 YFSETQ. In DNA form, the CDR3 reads TGCGCCAGCAGCTCAGACAGGGACAGCCTAGAAAAACTGTTTTTT. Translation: CASSSDRDSLEKLFF.

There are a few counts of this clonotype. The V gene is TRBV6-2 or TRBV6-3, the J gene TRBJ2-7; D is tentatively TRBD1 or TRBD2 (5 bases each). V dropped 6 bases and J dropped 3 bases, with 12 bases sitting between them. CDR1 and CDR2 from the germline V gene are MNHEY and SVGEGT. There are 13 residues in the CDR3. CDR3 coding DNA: TGTGCCAGCAGGACGGGACGGATCTACGAGCAGTACTTC. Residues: CASRTGRIYEQYF.

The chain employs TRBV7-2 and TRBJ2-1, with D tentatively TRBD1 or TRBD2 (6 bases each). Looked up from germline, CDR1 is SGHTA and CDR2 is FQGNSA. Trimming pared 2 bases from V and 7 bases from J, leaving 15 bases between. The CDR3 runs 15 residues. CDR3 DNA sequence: TGTGCCAGCAGCTTAACTAGGGGGGCAGGAAATGAGCAGTTCTTC. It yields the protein CASSLTRGAGNEQFF.

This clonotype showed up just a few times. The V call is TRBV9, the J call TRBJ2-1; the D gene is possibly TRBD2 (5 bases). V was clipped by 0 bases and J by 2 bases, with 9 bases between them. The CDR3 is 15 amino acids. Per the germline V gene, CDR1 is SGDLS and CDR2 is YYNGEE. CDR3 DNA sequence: TGTGCCAGCAGCGTAGTAGCGACTCCCTACAATGAGCAGTTCTTC. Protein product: CASSVVATPYNEQFF.

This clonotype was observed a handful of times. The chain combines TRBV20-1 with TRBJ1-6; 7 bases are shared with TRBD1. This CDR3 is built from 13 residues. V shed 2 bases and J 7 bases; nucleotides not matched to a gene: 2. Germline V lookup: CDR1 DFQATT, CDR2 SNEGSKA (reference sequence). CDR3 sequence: CSARPTGNSPLHF. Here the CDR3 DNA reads TGCAGTGCTAGACCGACAGGGAATTCACCCCTCCACTTT.

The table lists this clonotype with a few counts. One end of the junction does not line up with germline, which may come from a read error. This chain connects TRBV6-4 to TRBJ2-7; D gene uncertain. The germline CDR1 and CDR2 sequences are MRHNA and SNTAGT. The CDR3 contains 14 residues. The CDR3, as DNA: TGTGCCAGTGACTGGGCGGCCACCTCCTACGAGCAGTGCTTC. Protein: CASDWAATSYEQCF.

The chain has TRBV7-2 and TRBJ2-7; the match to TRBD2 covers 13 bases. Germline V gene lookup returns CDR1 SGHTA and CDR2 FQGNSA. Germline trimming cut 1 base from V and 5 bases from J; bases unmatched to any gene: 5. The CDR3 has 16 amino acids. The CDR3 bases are TGTGCCAGCAGCTTAGGACTAGCGGGAGGAAAAAACGAGCAGTACTTC. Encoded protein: CASSLGLAGGKNEQYF.

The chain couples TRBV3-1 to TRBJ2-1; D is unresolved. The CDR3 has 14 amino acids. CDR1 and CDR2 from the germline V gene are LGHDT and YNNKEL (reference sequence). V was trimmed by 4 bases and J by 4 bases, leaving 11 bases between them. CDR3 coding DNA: TGTGCCAGCAGCCCGCCGGGCGTGTACAATGAGCAGTTCTTC. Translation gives CASSPPGVYNEQFF.

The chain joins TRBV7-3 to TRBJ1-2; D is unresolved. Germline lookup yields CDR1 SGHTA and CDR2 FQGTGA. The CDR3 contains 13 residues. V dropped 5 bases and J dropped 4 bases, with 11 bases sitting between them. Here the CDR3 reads CASSRGLGYGYTF. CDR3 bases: TGTGCCAGCAGCCGAGGTCTGGGCTATGGCTACACCTTC.

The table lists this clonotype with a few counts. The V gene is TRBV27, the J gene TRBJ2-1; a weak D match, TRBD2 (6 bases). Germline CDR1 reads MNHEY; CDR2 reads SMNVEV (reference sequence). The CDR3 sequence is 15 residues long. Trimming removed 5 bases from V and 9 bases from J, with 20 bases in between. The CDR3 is CASSPVGGKGIEQFF. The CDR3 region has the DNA TGTGCCAGCAGTCCAGTGGGGGGAAAGGGGATTGAGCAGTTCTTC.

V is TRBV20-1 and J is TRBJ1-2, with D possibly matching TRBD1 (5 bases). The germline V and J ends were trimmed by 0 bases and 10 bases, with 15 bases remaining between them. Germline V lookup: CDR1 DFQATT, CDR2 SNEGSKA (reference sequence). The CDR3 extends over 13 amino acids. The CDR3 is CSARDPDTDDYTF. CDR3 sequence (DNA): TGCAGTGCTAGAGACCCGGACACGGATGACTACACCTTC.

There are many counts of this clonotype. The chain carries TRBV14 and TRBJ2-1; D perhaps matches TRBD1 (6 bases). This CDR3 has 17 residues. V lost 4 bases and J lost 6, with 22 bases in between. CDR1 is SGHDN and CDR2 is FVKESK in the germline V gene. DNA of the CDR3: TGTGCCAGCAGCCTCATAACCGGGACACCGGTCGCCAATGAGCAGTTCTTC. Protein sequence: CASSLITGTPVANEQFF.

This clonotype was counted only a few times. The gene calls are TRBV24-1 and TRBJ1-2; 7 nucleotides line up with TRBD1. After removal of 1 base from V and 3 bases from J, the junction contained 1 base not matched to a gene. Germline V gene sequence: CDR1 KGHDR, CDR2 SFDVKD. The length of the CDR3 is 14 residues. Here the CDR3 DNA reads TGTGCCACCAGTGATTTCGACAGGGACTATGGCTACACCTTC. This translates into CATSDFDRDYGYTF.

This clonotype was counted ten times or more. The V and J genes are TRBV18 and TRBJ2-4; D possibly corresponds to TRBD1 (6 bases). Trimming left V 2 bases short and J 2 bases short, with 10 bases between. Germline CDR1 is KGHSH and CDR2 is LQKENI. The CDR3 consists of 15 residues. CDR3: CASSPAGTTKNIQYF. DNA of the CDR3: TGTGCCAGCTCACCAGCCGGGACAACCAAAAACATTCAGTACTTC.

The CDR3 loop is CSVETGSDYGYTF. The CDR3 DNA reads as TGCAGCGTGGAAACAGGGTCGGACTATGGCTACACCTTC. The chain combines TRBV29-1 with TRBJ1-2; a possible D gene is TRBD1 (6 bases). This CDR3 has 13 amino acids. The V gene's germline CDR1 is SQVTM and CDR2 ANQGSEA. The ends were cut back, 6 bases at V and 3 bases at J, with 14 bases in the middle.

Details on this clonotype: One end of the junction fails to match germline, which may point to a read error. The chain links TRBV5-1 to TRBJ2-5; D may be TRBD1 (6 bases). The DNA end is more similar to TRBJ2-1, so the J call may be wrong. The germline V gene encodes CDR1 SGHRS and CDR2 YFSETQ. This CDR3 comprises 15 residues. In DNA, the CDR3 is TGCGCCGGCAGCGACGGGACACTAGTGAATAATGAGCAGTTCTTC. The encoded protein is CAGSDGTLVNNEQFF.

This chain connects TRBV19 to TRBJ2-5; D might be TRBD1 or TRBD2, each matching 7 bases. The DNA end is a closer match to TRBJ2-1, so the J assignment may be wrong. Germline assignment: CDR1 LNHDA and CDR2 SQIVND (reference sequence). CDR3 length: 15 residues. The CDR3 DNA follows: TGTGCCAGTAGTATAGCTCAGGGGGAGGGCAATGAGCAGTTCTTC. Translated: CASSIAQGEGNEQFF.

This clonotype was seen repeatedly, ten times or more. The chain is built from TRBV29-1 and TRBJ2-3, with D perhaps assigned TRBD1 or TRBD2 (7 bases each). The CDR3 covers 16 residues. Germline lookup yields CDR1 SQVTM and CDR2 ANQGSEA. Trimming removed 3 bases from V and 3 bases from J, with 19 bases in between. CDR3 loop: CSVDGGQRGRTDTQYF. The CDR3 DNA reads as TGCAGCGTTGACGGGGGACAGCGGGGTCGGACAGATACGCAGTATTTT.